This TCR beta chain was identified during a study of T cell repertoires in cytomegalovirus infection. Study-wide background: Public signatures in TCR beta pointed to CMV infection and matching HLA type.

Notes on the study in general: Totalled public TCR beta family frequency picked out people who carried CMV plus the relevant HLA. Ex vivo responses were dominated by HLA-C-restricted CMV-specific TCR beta clonotypes.

This CDR3 contains 15 residues. The V end lost 5 bases, the J end lost 0 bases, and 13 bases lay between the germline ends. Comments on this clonotype: No antigen is known for it.

TCRdb re-called the reads through MiXCR, storing one row per CDR3 protein. The sample gives some 68,000 distinct CDR3 sequences, about 23% of which show up once; 60% to 80% is in the top ten. Source material: PBMCs, sequenced either directly or after in vitro stimulation (not recorded which). The sequence was collected from a human donor in good health (CMV status not recorded). Some clones in this sample may be carry-over from other donors' samples. V gene TRBV12-3 or TRBV12-4 combines with J gene TRBJ1-2; no firm D call. For the CDR3, the DNA is TGTGCCAGCAGTCCCCGACATGAATCTAACTATGGCTACACCTTC. Encoded protein: CASSPRHESNYGYTF.